A single sample is the source of the 26 T cell receptor beta chains below, sequenced in a study of blood T cell repertoires in COVID-19. Assay used: immunoSEQ multiplex PCR; TCRdb lists only in-frame clones, some missing. The data contain around 230,000 clones, over 75% of them singletons. Sequencing was performed on peripheral blood. These receptors were taken from a man aged 50 or older with COVID-19, enrolled during active disease.

This chain joins TRBV2 and TRBJ1-6; 7 bases match TRBD1. V dropped 5 bases and J dropped 0; count of bases not matched to a gene: 4. CDR1 is SNHLY, CDR2 FYNNEI, per germline. CDR3 length: 16 amino acids. CDR3 DNA sequence: TGTGCCAGCAGTAAGAGACAGGGCTCCTATAATTCACCCCTCCACTTT. Amino acids: CASSKRQGSYNSPLHF. Combining the CDR3 with reference TRBV2 and TRBJ1-6 gives the whole variable domain EPEVTQTPSHQVTQMGQEVILRCVPISNHLYFYWYRQILGQKVEFLVSFYNNEISEKSEIFDDQFSVERPDGSNFTLKIRSTKLEDSAMYFCASSKRQGSYNSPLHFGNGTRLTVT.

This clone appeared a few times. This CDR3 is CSVYGAPYGYTF. The CDR3 DNA reads as TGCAGCGTTTATGGGGCCCCGTATGGCTACACCTTC. The gene calls are TRBV29-1 and TRBJ1-2, with D perhaps TRBD1 (5 bases). Per the germline V gene, CDR1 is SQVTM and CDR2 is ANQGSEA. The CDR3 length is 12 residues. The ends were cut back, 5 bases at V and 5 bases at J, with 12 bases in the middle.

V and J are TRBV10-3 and TRBJ1-1; D is unresolved. CDR1 ENHRY and CDR2 SYGVKD come from the germline V gene. The V end was cut by 2 bases, the J end by 7 bases, with 11 bases between. The CDR3 consists of 13 residues. The CDR3 DNA is TGTGCCATCAGTGAGCAACGGAGTAGTGAAGCTTTCTTT. Residues: CAISEQRSSEAFF.

The chain combines TRBV6-5 with TRBJ2-7, with 7 bases matching TRBD2. CDR3 size: 14 residues. CDR1 and CDR2 from the germline V gene are MNHEY and SVGAGI. Trimming cost V 7 bases and J 0 bases; bases outside gene matches: 6. CDR3 loop: CASTPGLSSYEQYF. The CDR3 nucleotides read TGTGCCAGCACCCCGGGACTAAGCTCCTACGAGCAGTACTTC.

The chain employs TRBV12-5 and TRBJ1-5, with TRBD1 matching over 10 bases. Germline lookup yields CDR1 LGHNT and CDR2 FRNRAP. The CDR3 is 18 amino acids. V lost 2 bases and J lost 0; bases outside the gene matches: 7. The CDR3 region has the DNA TGTGCTAGTGGTTTGCCCTGGGACAGGGGAAATAGCAATCAGCCCCAGCATTTT. Its translation is CASGLPWDRGNSNQPQHF.

The V and J genes are TRBV7-6 and TRBJ2-5; the match to TRBD2 covers 15 bases. The V and J ends lost 0 bases and 4 bases, in that order; junction bases with no gene match: 6. The CDR3 contains 18 residues. From germline, CDR1 is SGHVS and CDR2 FNYEAQ. The CDR3 reads CASSLAMGTSGGLETQYF. The CDR3 DNA follows: TGTGCCAGCAGCTTAGCGATGGGGACTAGCGGGGGGTTAGAGACCCAGTACTTC.

The rearrangement links TRBV5-1 to TRBJ2-1; 13 bases align to TRBD2. J was trimmed by 8 bases and V by 0 bases; bases with no gene match: 8. The CDR3 spans 17 residues. Per germline, CDR1 SGHRS and CDR2 YFSETQ. The CDR3 protein is CASSLGLAGGVVYEQFF. CDR3 sequence (DNA): TGCGCCAGCAGCTTGGGACTAGCGGGGGGTGTGGTGTATGAGCAGTTCTTC. The full variable domain, with the rest looked up from reference TRBV5-1 and TRBJ2-1, is KAGVTQTPRYLIKTRGQQVTLSCSPISGHRSVSWYQQTPGQGLQFLFEYFSETQRNKGNFPGRFSGRQFSNSRSEMNVSTLELGDSALYLCASSLGLAGGVVYEQFFGPGTRLTVL.

This chain connects TRBV7-2 to TRBJ2-1, with unresolved D. Trimming removed 5 bases at V and 3 bases at J, with 14 bases between. The CDR3 is 15 residues long. CDR1 SGHTA and CDR2 FQGNSA come from the germline V gene. The CDR3 DNA reads TGTGCCAGCAGCGCCCGCGAGAACAGCTACAATGAGCAGTTCTTC. This translates into CASSARENSYNEQFF.

This clone was observed a single time. J is TRBJ1-1 and V is TRBV7-8, with D unresolved. CDR1 is SGHVS, CDR2 FQNEAQ, per germline. V shed 5 bases and J shed 0 bases, with 13 bases lying between them. This CDR3 has 15 residues. CDR3 protein: CASSTNRALNTEAFF. CDR3 bases: TGTGCCAGCAGCACAAACAGAGCCTTGAACACTGAAGCTTTCTTT.

The chain uses TRBV9 and TRBJ2-5, with TRBD2 as a possible D gene (5 bases). Germline V gives CDR1 SGDLS, CDR2 YYNGEE. The CDR3 loop spans 16 amino acids. V was shortened by 0 bases and J by 5 bases, with 17 bases between the two germline ends. CDR3 coding DNA: TGTGCCAGCAGCGTAGGGCATAGCGCGGTCCAGGAGACCCAGTACTTC. Protein sequence: CASSVGHSAVQETQYF.

V is TRBV14 and J is TRBJ2-7, with D maybe TRBD1 (5 bases). The CDR3 is made up of 12 amino acids. The ends were cut back, 2 bases at V and 4 bases at J, with 6 bases in the middle. Germline V lookup: CDR1 SGHDN, CDR2 FVKESK. CDR3 region: CASSQQGYEQYF. Here the CDR3 DNA reads TGTGCCAGCAGCCAACAGGGTTACGAGCAGTACTTC.

CDR3 sequence reads: CASSLNGGAITDTQYF. The DNA of the CDR3 is TGTGCCAGCAGCTTAAATGGAGGGGCCATCACAGATACGCAGTATTTT. The rearrangement joins TRBV11-3 to TRBJ2-3, with a weak D call TRBD2 (6 bases). The CDR3 totals 16 residues. Germline-derived CDR1 and CDR2 are SGHNT and YENEEA. V was cut by 2 bases and J by 2 bases, with 14 bases left in between.

By frequency in the sample, this clone is medium-sized (0.01 to 0.1%). This chain uses TRBV3-1 (or the pseudogene TRBV3-2) with TRBJ2-3; 13 nucleotides match TRBD2. The germline CDR1 and CDR2 sequences are LGHDT and YNNKEL (reference sequence). There are 18 residues in the CDR3. The junction had 9 bases not matched to a gene; V was cut back by 4 bases and J by 2 bases. The CDR3 region is CASSRTSGGGGVTDTQYF. The CDR3 DNA is TGTGCCAGCAGCCGGACTAGCGGGGGAGGTGGTGTCACAGATACGCAGTATTTT.

In its sample, this clone was seen once. The chain combines TRBV6-5 with TRBJ2-5; D gene uncertain. Trimming removed 0 bases at V and 7 bases at J, with 15 bases between. The CDR3 sequence is 15 residues long. From germline, CDR1 is MNHEY and CDR2 SVGAGI. The CDR3 loop reads CASSYSTNLQVTQYF. The CDR3 bases are TGTGCCAGCAGTTACTCGACAAATCTGCAGGTGACCCAGTACTTC.

The chain employs TRBV7-2 and TRBJ1-3; tentatively, D is TRBD1 (6 bases). Germline CDR1 is SGHTA and CDR2 is FQGNSA. The CDR3 loop spans 17 amino acids. The germline V and J ends were trimmed by 5 bases and 0 bases, with 17 bases remaining between them. CDR3 region: CASSPRGGRGSGNTIYF. The CDR3 bases are TGTGCCAGCAGCCCGAGGGGGGGGCGAGGCTCTGGAAACACCATATATTTT.

The chain links TRBV7-9 to TRBJ1-5; 9 bases are shared with TRBD1. J lost 5 bases, V lost 1 base, and 3 bases had no gene match. There are 15 residues in the CDR3. Germline values: CDR1 SEHNR, CDR2 FQNEAQ (reference sequence). The CDR3 DNA reads as TGTGCCAGCAGCTTAGGGACAGGGGCCCATCAGCCCCAGCATTTT. Protein product: CASSLGTGAHQPQHF. The whole variable domain, filled in from reference TRBV7-9 and TRBJ1-5, reads DTGVSQNPRHKITKRGQNVTFRCDPISEHNRLYWYRQTLGQGPEFLTYFQNEAQLEKSRLLSDRFSAERPKGSFSTLEIQRTEQGDSAMYLCASSLGTGAHQPQHFGDGTRLSIL.

V gene TRBV4-1 combines with J gene TRBJ1-6, with 7 positions matching TRBD1. V lost 4 bases, J lost 14 bases, and 11 bases stayed unmatched. This CDR3 spans 14 amino acids. Germline lookup yields CDR1 MGHRA and CDR2 YSYEKL. CDR3 nucleotides: TGCGCCAGCAGCCCGGGAGACAGGGTAGAAACCCTCCACTTT. Protein sequence: CASSPGDRVETLHF.

The chain employs TRBV7-8 and TRBJ2-6, with 7 bases fitting TRBD1. Germline V gene data show CDR1 as SGHVS and CDR2 as FQNEAQ. The CDR3 spans 17 residues. The trim removed 5 bases at V and 0 bases at J, leaving 7 bases unmatched. The CDR3 nucleotides read TGTGCCAGCAGCCCTCGACAGGGCTACTCTGGGGCCAACGTCCTGACTTTC. Its protein product is CASSPRQGYSGANVLTF. The complete variable domain, with remaining parts taken from reference TRBV7-8 and TRBJ2-6, reads GAGVSQSPRYKVAKRGQDVALRCDPISGHVSLFWYQQALGQGPEFLTYFQNEAQLDKSGLPSDRFFAERPEGSVSTLKIQRTQQEDSAVYLCASSPRQGYSGANVLTFGAGSRLTVL.

This clone was seen only a few times. CDR3: CASRLSSRKNTGELFF. Here the CDR3 DNA reads TGTGCCAGCCGTCTTTCTAGCCGGAAGAACACCGGGGAGCTGTTTTTT. The chain recombines TRBV21-1 with TRBJ2-2; whether TRBD2, the table's D call, matches the DNA was not checked. TRBV21-1 is described as a pseudogene. This CDR3 comprises 16 residues.

This sequence joins TRBV7-9 and TRBJ2-5; 9 positions match TRBD2. Germline trimming cut 7 bases from V and 4 bases from J; bases unmatched to any gene: 13. The CDR3 sequence is 16 residues long. Germline-derived CDR1 and CDR2 are SEHNR and FQNEAQ (reference sequence). The CDR3 coding sequence is TGTGCCAGCACCCTTCCTAGCGCGGGGGGGAGAGAGACCCAGTACTTC. Protein product: CASTLPSAGGRETQYF.

The chain recombines TRBV3-1 (or the pseudogene TRBV3-2) with TRBJ2-2, with a possible D match to TRBD1 (8 bases). The V gene lost 3 bases and the J gene lost 6 bases, with 23 bases spanning the gap. Per the germline V gene, CDR1 is LGHDT and CDR2 is YNNKEL (reference sequence). CDR3 length equals 18 residues. The CDR3 reads CASSHQGGQGAKSGELFF. CDR3 sequence (DNA): TGTGCCAGCAGCCATCAGGGAGGGCAGGGGGCTAAGTCCGGGGAGCTGTTTTTT.

The genes are TRBV6-5 and TRBJ1-5; D is uncertain. Germline loops: CDR1 MNHEY, CDR2 SVGAGI. CDR3 length: 14 amino acids. The V gene lost 3 bases and the J gene lost 9 bases, with 15 bases spanning the gap. The CDR3: CASSYDTPWAPQHF. The CDR3 DNA reads as TGTGCCAGCAGTTATGACACACCCTGGGCGCCCCAGCATTTT.

Only one count was recorded for this clone. This chain links TRBV7-3 with TRBJ2-7; D unclear. The CDR3 consists of 12 residues. CDR1 and CDR2 from the germline V gene are SGHTA and FQGTGA. Trimming took off 5 bases at V and 5 bases at J, with 10 bases between the two ends. The CDR3 region has the DNA TGTGCCAGCAGCAAACTACTTAACGAGCAGTACTTC. It translates to CASSKLLNEQYF.

V gene TRBV9 combines with J gene TRBJ2-5, with D tentatively TRBD1 (5 bases). Deletions cut 3 bases from V and 5 bases from J, with 8 bases between. The germline V gene has CDR1 SGDLS and CDR2 YYNGEE. This CDR3 region has 12 residues. The CDR3 sequence: CASSAKGETQYF. The CDR3 bases are TGTGCCAGCAGCGCCAAGGGGGAGACCCAGTACTTC.

The J gene is TRBJ2-1, the V gene TRBV6-5, with D perhaps matching TRBD1 (5 bases). V was pared by 5 bases and J by 7 bases, with 6 bases between. The germline V gene encodes CDR1 MNHEY and CDR2 SVGAGI. The CDR3 covers 11 residues. The CDR3 nucleotides are TGTGCCAGCAGTCAGGGTAATGAGCAGTTCTTC. Translated: CASSQGNEQFF.

The chain couples TRBV2 to TRBJ1-6; 7 bases align to TRBD1. Germline V gives CDR1 SNHLY, CDR2 FYNNEI. J gave up 7 bases and V 8 bases, and 11 bases lay outside the gene matches. This CDR3 spans 15 amino acids. The CDR3 region is CASQVQGSENSPLHF. The CDR3 DNA sequence: TGTGCCAGCCAAGTACAGGGGAGCGAGAATTCACCCCTCCACTTT. Using reference TRBV2 and TRBJ1-6 for the parts outside the CDR3, the full variable domain is EPEVTQTPSHQVTQMGQEVILRCVPISNHLYFYWYRQILGQKVEFLVSFYNNEISEKSEIFDDQFSVERPDGSNFTLKIRSTKLEDSAMYFCASQVQGSENSPLHFGNGTRLTVT.